This T cell receptor (beta chain) was captured in a study of blood T cell repertoires in COVID-19. Study-wide background: Samples taken during acute and convalescent COVID-19 were collected in the United States, Italy and Spain. Sample material is recorded as cDNA or gDNA derived from T cells, B-cell-depleted T cells, or PBMCs.

The J segment lost 6 bases and the V segment lost 5 bases, leaving 8 bases of the junction unmatched. This CDR3 contains 13 residues. Germline CDR1 GTSNPN, CDR2 SVGIG (reference sequence). Seattle patient enrollment occurred during active infection, with longitudinal follow-up thereafter. In the authors' methods: For nucleated cells, counts were estimated from reference gene primer amplification. Repertoires were generated with immunoSEQ multiplex PCR, while TCRdb's copy carries only in-frame clones and drops some. V, J and clone size are those of that table, while D and trimming were read from the DNA. The data hold roughly 200,000 clones, with over 65% observed a single time.

What was sequenced was peripheral blood. This receptor was identified in a person aged 70 to 79 with COVID-19, enrolled during active disease. The chain joins TRBV30 to TRBJ2-5, with 8 nucleotides matching TRBD1. The CDR3 spells CAWGQGRGKTQYF. CDR3 nucleotide sequence: TGTGCCTGGGGACAGGGAAGGGGAAAGACCCAGTACTTC.